A single sample is the source of the 25 T cell receptor beta chains below, sequenced in a study of T cells expressing NK-cell markers. TCRdb reprocessed the 5' RACE reads; each CDR3 protein has one entry and no DNA is given. Recorded for this sample: 130,000 to 150,000 distinct CDR3 sequences. Source material: blood T cells: a sorted CD56 or NKG2C T cell subset, CD4+ or CD8+ T cells, or bulk PBMC T cells (not recorded which). The receptors were gathered from a man between 18 and 35 years old in good health.

The V gene is TRBV12-3 or TRBV12-4, the J gene TRBJ1-2. CDR3 length: 13 amino acids. CDR3 in amino acids: CASSSESGWGYTF.

The chain couples TRBV12-3 or TRBV12-4 to TRBJ1-1; TCRdb's assignment of TRBD1 cannot be checked, as there is no DNA. There are 12 residues in the CDR3. The CDR3 loop reads CASSRVPTEAFF.

The chain is built from TRBV4-3 and TRBJ2-7. The germline CDR1 and CDR2 sequences are LGHNA and YSLEER. This CDR3 is built from 13 residues. The CDR3 loop is CASSQGGRDEQYF.

The chain employs TRBV2 and TRBJ2-3; TCRdb indicates TRBD1, and absent DNA this call remains unverified. The CDR3 has 13 residues. Germline V gene lookup returns CDR1 SNHLY and CDR2 FYNNEI. CDR3 sequence reads: CASGRGITDTQYF.

This chain uses TRBV6-1 with TRBJ2-1; TCRdb indicates TRBD2, and absent DNA this call remains unverified. Per the germline V gene, CDR1 is MNHNS and CDR2 is SASEGT. There are 16 residues in the CDR3. CDR3 amino acids: CASREGLAGGYPEQFF.

V usage is TRBV12-3 or TRBV12-4 and J usage is TRBJ2-1; TCRdb lists TRBD2, though no DNA is available to test this call. The CDR3 is 15 amino acids. The CDR3 protein is CASSTRLAGADEQFF.

J is TRBJ1-1 and V is TRBV29-1; as DNA is missing, the TRBD1 call by TCRdb cannot be tested. CDR3 length: 15 residues. Germline lookup yields CDR1 SQVTM and CDR2 ANQGSEA. The CDR3 region is CSVGVRGDPNTEAFF.

The chain carries TRBV11-2 and TRBJ2-1; TCRdb indicates TRBD2, and absent DNA this call remains unverified. This CDR3 is 17 amino acids long. CDR1 and CDR2 from the germline V gene are SGHAT and FQNNGV. The CDR3 is CASSLRVAAGSYNEQFF.

The chain uses TRBV11-2 and TRBJ2-1; the TRBD2 assignment by TCRdb is unverifiable without DNA. The CDR3 extends over 16 amino acids. Germline-derived CDR1 and CDR2 are SGHAT and FQNNGV. This CDR3 is CASSQPGLAIYNEQFF.

This chain's CDR3 is CASISDRINTGELFF. The gene calls are TRBV12-3 or TRBV12-4 and TRBJ2-2; the D call of TRBD1 rests on TCRdb alone, since no DNA is present to check it. The CDR3 totals 15 residues.

The rearrangement links TRBV5-1 to TRBJ1-1. The CDR3 is 14 amino acids. Germline CDR1 and CDR2: SGHRS and YFSETQ. The CDR3 spells CASSFRGTSTEAFF.

The gene calls are TRBV20-1 and TRBJ1-3. CDR1 and CDR2 from the germline V gene are DFQATT and SNEGSKA (reference sequence). This CDR3 has 11 amino acids. The CDR3 spells CSASPGNTIYF.

The genes are TRBV7-7 and TRBJ2-1; there is no DNA to check the TCRdb D call of TRBD2. Germline-derived CDR1 and CDR2 are SSHAT and FNYEAQ (reference sequence). This CDR3 region has 15 residues. The CDR3 reads CAIPLAGGIEFEQFF.

The V and J genes are TRBV5-4 and TRBJ2-1; there is no DNA to check the TCRdb D call of TRBD2. CDR3 length equals 16 residues. Per the germline V gene, CDR1 is SGHNT and CDR2 is YYREEE (reference sequence). The CDR3 loop reads CASSLEQLAEYNEQFF. The full variable domain, in which reference TRBV5-4 and TRBJ2-1 provide the parts outside the CDR3, is ETGVTQSPTHLIKTRGQQVTLRCSSQSGHNTVSWYQQALGQGPQFIFQYYREEENGRGNFPPRFSGLQFPNYSSELNVNALELDDSALYLCASSLEQLAEYNEQFFGPGTRLTVL.

The V gene is TRBV7-9, the J gene TRBJ2-1. Germline V gene data show CDR1 as SEHNR and CDR2 as FQNEAQ (reference sequence). The CDR3 extends over 14 amino acids. The CDR3 here is CASSLDFIYNEQFF.

J is TRBJ1-2 and V is TRBV12-3 or TRBV12-4; checking the TCRdb D call of TRBD1 is not possible without DNA. The CDR3 runs 12 residues. The CDR3 is CASSKTGAGYTF.

The chain couples TRBV6-5 to TRBJ2-3; TCRdb calls TRBD1, which cannot be checked without DNA. Germline V gene data show CDR1 as MNHEY and CDR2 as SVGAGI. The CDR3 is 16 residues long. The CDR3 loop reads CASSYPEGTVDDTQYF.

The CDR3: CASAPTGLLVKNIQYF. The chain recombines TRBV12-3 or TRBV12-4 with TRBJ2-4; TCRdb returns TRBD1, unconfirmable since there is no DNA. CDR3 length: 16 amino acids.

The gene calls are TRBV6-5 and TRBJ2-6; TCRdb calls TRBD1, which cannot be checked without DNA. The CDR3 covers 18 residues. CDR1 and CDR2 from the germline V gene are MNHEY and SVGAGI. The CDR3 loop reads CASSYLPDRGSGANVLTF.

The rearrangement joins TRBV4-1 to TRBJ1-6. The CDR3 length is 13 residues. In germline, CDR1 is MGHRA, CDR2 YSYEKL. CDR3 region: CASSQVGNSPLHF.

This chain connects TRBV5-1 to TRBJ2-2. The CDR3 runs 16 residues. Germline V gene sequence: CDR1 SGHRS, CDR2 YFSETQ. The CDR3: CASSLVPEENTGELFF.

The CDR3 sequence: CASSDMNTEAFF. J is TRBJ1-1 and V is TRBV7-9. CDR3 length: 12 amino acids. Germline assignment: CDR1 SEHNR and CDR2 FQNEAQ (reference sequence).

The chain uses TRBV6-2 or TRBV6-3 and TRBJ2-2. The germline V gene has CDR1 MNHEY and CDR2 SVGEGT. The length of the CDR3 is 15 residues. The CDR3 is CASTLVAAYTGELFF.

This chain connects TRBV28 to TRBJ2-3; TCRdb outputs TRBD1, but without DNA this stays unchecked. CDR1 MDHEN and CDR2 SYDVKM come from the germline V gene. This CDR3 spans 12 amino acids. This CDR3 is CASTSGVDTQYF. Full variable domain (missing parts from reference TRBV28 and TRBJ2-3): DVKVTQSSRYLVKRTGEKVFLECVQDMDHENMFWYRQDPGLGLRLIYFSYDVKMKEKGDIPEGYSVSREKKERFSLILESASTNQTSMYLCASTSGVDTQYFGPGTRLTVL.

The CDR3 is CASSLRLAGKETQYF. J is TRBJ2-5 and V is TRBV2; TCRdb's D gene call, TRBD2, goes unchecked for lack of DNA. There are 15 residues in the CDR3. Germline V gives CDR1 SNHLY, CDR2 FYNNEI.